This T cell receptor (beta chain) was sequenced in a study of T-cell reconstitution after alpha-beta-depleted transplantation in children. For TCRbeta, the library was prepared with unique molecular identifiers. TCRdb reprocessed the PCR reads with MiXCR, giving one entry per CDR3 protein. The data show roughly 180,000 distinct CDR3 sequences, 13% to 15% seen once. Specimen: PBMCs from the stem cell graft donor, collected from the stem cell graft. The origin of this receptor is a human donor who donated a stem cell graft to a child with acute lymphoblastic leukemia.

Here the CDR3 DNA reads TGTGCCATCCCCGAGCGGGAGGTGCTCGCCAATGAGCAGTTCTTC. Translated: CAIPEREVLANEQFF. V usage is TRBV10-3 and J usage is TRBJ2-1; 9 positions match TRBD2. The CDR3 runs to 15 residues. With V trimmed by 8 bases and J by 6 bases, 11 bases remained unmatched. CDR1 is ENHRY, CDR2 SYGVKD, per germline.